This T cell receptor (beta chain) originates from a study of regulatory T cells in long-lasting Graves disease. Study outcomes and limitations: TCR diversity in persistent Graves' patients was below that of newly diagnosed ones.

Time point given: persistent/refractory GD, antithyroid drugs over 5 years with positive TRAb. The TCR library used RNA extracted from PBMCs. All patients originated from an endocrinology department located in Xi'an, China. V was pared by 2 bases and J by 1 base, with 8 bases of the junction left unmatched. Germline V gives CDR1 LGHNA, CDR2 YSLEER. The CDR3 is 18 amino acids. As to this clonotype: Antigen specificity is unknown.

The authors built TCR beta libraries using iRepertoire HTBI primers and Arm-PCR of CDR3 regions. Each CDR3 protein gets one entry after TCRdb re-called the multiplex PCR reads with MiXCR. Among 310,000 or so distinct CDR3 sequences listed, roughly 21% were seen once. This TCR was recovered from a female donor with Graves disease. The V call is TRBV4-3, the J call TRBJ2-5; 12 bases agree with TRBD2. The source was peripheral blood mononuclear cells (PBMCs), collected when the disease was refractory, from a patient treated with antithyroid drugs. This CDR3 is CASSQTKTSGGPQETQYF. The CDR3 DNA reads TGCGCCAGCAGCCAAACAAAGACTAGCGGGGGACCCCAAGAGACCCAGTACTTC.